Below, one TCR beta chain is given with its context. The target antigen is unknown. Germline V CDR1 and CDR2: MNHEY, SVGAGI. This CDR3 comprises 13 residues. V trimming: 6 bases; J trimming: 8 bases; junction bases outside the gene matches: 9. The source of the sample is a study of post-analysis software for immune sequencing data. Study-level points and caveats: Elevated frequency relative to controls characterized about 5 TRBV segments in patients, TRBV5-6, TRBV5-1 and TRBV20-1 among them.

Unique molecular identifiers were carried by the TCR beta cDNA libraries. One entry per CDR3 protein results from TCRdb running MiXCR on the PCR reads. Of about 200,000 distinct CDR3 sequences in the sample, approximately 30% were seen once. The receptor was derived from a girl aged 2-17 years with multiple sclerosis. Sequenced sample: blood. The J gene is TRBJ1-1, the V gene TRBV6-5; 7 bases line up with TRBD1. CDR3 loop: CASSLFGTDEAFF. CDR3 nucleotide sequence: TGTGCCAGCAGCCTCTTCGGGACAGACGAAGCTTTCTTT.